This section outlines one TCR beta chain sequence together with its context. Antigen specificity is unknown. The CDR3 is made up of 16 amino acids. V lost 0 bases to trimming and J lost 4 bases; unmatched junction nucleotides: 6. Germline CDR1 is SGHTA and CDR2 is FQGTGA. It was with 60 Vbeta and 13 Jbeta primers that the PCR ran. Per the authors' pipeline: About 11 million of the about 80 million unique TCR beta chains counted in a later analysis were shared. Measured with immunoSEQ multiplex PCR; TCRdb has only the in-frame clones, and not every one. From that table come the V and J calls and clone size; the DNA was used to work out D and trimming. The data hold some 190,000 clones, with about 85% observed a single time. This sample is part of a study of cytomegalovirus exposure and HLA in healthy donors. Looking at the study overall: There were about 85 million unique TCRs (from HLA-typed donors) in an early data release.

General study findings and limits: Cytomegalovirus-associated status was assigned to 164 TCR beta chains.

This receptor was taken from a woman aged 45-59 years in good health and CMV-seronegative. Sequenced: PBMCs. The genes are TRBV7-3 and TRBJ2-5; 9 bases fit TRBD2. CDR3 nucleotides: TGTGCCAGCAGCTTAACGGGTCGGCGGGGGGGAGAGACCCAGTACTTC. Translated, it gives CASSLTGRRGGETQYF.